This entry describes one TCR beta chain. What it binds is not known. The source of the sample is a study of neoadjuvant nivolumab and ipilimumab in lung cancer. Sequencing used immunoSEQ multiplex PCR; TCRdb keeps in-frame clones, though not all of them. The sample contains roughly 20,000 clones, approximately 77% of which appear only once. Germline V gene sequence: CDR1 SGHNT, CDR2 YENEEA. The CDR3 loop spans 15 amino acids. J gave up 9 bases and V 4 bases, and 13 bases lay outside the gene matches. Notes on the study in general: Blood richness before therapy tracked richness in tumors resected after neoadjuvant therapy. From pretherapy to surgery, tumor richness and clonality rose with dual therapy.

The sequencing here drew on peripheral blood, taken before neoadjuvant nivolumab, alone or with ipilimumab. The sequence was obtained from an adult with non-small cell lung cancer. V usage is TRBV11-3 and J usage is TRBJ2-7; 9 bases map to TRBD1. The CDR3 sequence is CASSSRDREIPRQYF. The DNA for the CDR3 is TGTGCCAGCAGCTCCCGGGACAGGGAAATTCCGAGGCAGTACTTC.